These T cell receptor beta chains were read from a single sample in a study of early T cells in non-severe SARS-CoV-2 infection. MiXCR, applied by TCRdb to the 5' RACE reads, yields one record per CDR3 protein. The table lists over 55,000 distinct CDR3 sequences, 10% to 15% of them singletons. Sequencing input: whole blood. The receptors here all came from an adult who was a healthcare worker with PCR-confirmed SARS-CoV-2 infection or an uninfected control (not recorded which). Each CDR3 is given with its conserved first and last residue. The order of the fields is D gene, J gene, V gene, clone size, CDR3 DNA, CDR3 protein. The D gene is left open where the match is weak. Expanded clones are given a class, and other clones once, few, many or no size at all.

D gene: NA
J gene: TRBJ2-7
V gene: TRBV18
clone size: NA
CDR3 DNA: TGTGCCAGCTCACCAGGTTACGGAGAGCAGTACTTC
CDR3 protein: CASSPGYGEQYF

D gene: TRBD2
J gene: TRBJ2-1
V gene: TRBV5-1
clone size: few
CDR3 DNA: TGCGCCAGCAGCTTGGACCTAGCGGGAGGCTCGAGCTCCTACAATGAGCAGTTCTTC
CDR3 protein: CASSLDLAGGSSSYNEQFF

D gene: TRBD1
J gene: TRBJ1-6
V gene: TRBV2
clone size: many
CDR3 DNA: TGTGCCAGCACCGGGACAGGGGGGGGTTCACCCCTCCACTTT
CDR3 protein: CASTGTGGGSPLHF

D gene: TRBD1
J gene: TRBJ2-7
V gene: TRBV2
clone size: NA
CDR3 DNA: TGTGCCCTACAAAGGGGGCGTTCCGGGGACGAGCAGTACTTC
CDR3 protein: CALQRGRSGDEQYF

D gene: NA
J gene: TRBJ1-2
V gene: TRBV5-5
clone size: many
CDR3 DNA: TGTGCCAGCAGCTTGCAGGGGCACTATGGCTACACCTTC
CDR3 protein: CASSLQGHYGYTF

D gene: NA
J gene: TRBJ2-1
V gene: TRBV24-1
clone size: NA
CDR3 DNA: TGTGCCACCAGTCCTGAGGGTTCGGAAACCTACAATGAGCAGTTCTTC
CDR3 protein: CATSPEGSETYNEQFF

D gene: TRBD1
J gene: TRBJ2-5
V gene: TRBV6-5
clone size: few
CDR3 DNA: TGTGCCAGCAGGGGACAGGGGGCCGAGACCCAGTACTTC
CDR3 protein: CASRGQGAETQYF

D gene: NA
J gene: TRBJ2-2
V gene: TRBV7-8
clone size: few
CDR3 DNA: TGTGCCAGCAGCTTAGCTGGGCGGGTAGACCCGAACACCGGGGAGCTGTTTTTT
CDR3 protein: CASSLAGRVDPNTGELFF

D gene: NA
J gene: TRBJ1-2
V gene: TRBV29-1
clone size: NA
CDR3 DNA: TGCAGCGCCAAGTGGGGGACCCTAAACTATGGCTACACCTTC
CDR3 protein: CSAKWGTLNYGYTF

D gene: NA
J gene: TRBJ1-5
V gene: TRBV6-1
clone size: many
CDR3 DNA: TGTGCCAGCAGTGTCGTAAGGGGTCAGCCCCAGCATTTT
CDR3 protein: CASSVVRGQPQHF

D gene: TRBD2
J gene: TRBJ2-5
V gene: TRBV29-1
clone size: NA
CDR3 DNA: TGCAGCGCTAAACCGGGACTACGACAAGAGACCCAGTACTTC
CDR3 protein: CSAKPGLRQETQYF

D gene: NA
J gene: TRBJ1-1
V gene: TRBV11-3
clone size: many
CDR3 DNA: TGTGCCAGCAGCTTAGATCCAGCGACTGAAGCTTTCTTT
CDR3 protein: CASSLDPATEAFF

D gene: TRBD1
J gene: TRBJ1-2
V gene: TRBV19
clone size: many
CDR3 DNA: TGTGCCACTTCGGGACAGGGGGTTGCTGGCTACACCTTC
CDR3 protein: CATSGQGVAGYTF

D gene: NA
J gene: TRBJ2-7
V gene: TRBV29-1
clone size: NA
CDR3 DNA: TGCAGCGTTGTGTGGAACGAGCAGTACTTC
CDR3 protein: CSVVWNEQYF